This T cell receptor (beta chain) comes out of a study of blood T cell repertoires in COVID-19. Profiling relied on immunoSEQ multiplex PCR, and the TCRdb table lists in-frame clones only, not all of them. The table has about 300,000 clones, more than 70% seen once. Losses at the gene ends were 0 bases for V and 8 bases for J; bases not matched to a gene: 9. This CDR3 is built from 15 residues. Germline loops: CDR1 LNHNV, CDR2 YYDKDF (reference sequence). This rearrangement joins TRBV15 to TRBJ1-2, with 7 bases aligning to TRBD1. Source material: peripheral blood. The TCR comes from a woman aged 50 to 60 with acute or convalescent COVID-19. The DNA of the CDR3 is TGTGCCACCAGCAGAGATCCAATGACAGGGTGGGGCTACACCTTC. Its translation: CATSRDPMTGWGYTF.